The entry that follows covers one T cell receptor (beta chain) sequence. The data derive from a study of blood T cell repertoires in COVID-19. As for the study in general: COVID-19 samples from acute and convalescent phases originated in the United States, Italy and Spain. Sources were T cells, B-cell-depleted T cells, or PBMCs; the material itself was cDNA or gDNA.

Germline CDR1 is MNHEY and CDR2 is SMNVEV (reference sequence). The CDR3 loop spans 16 amino acids. Trimming removed 5 bases from V and 4 bases from J; junction bases left unmatched: 8. Original handling: The authors estimated nucleated cell counts from reference gene primer amplification. Repertoires were generated with immunoSEQ multiplex PCR, while TCRdb's copy carries only in-frame clones and drops some. That table is the source of V, J and clone size, and D and trimming were worked out from the DNA. The sample holds around 150,000 clones; roughly 80% are singletons and the top ten take roughly a fifth.

The sample comprised peripheral blood. The rearrangement uses TRBV27 and TRBJ2-6, with 7 bases aligning to TRBD1. The TCR comes from a woman at least 80 years old with acute or convalescent COVID-19. The CDR3 region has the DNA TGTGCCAGCAGTGAAACTACAGGGGTCGGGGCCAACGTCCTGACTTTC. Protein sequence: CASSETTGVGANVLTF. The variable domain in full, with the rest retrieved from reference TRBV27 and TRBJ2-6, is EAQVTQNPRYLITVTGKKLTVTCSQNMNHEYMSWYRQDPGLGLRQIYYSMNVEVTDKGDVPEGYKVSRKEKRNFPLILESPSPNQTSLYFCASSETTGVGANVLTFGAGSRLTVL.